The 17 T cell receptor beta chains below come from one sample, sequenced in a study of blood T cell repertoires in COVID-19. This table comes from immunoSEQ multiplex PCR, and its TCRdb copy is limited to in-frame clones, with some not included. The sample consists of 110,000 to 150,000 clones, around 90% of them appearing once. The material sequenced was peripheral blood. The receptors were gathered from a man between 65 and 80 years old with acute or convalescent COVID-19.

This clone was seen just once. DNA of the CDR3: TGTGCCAGCAGCCGGGGACATGTGAACACTGAAGCTTTCTTT. Translated: CASSRGHVNTEAFF. The rearrangement uses TRBV5-6 and TRBJ1-1; D possibly corresponds to TRBD1 (6 bases). Germline V lookup: CDR1 SGHDT, CDR2 YYEEEE. Trimming stripped 4 bases from V and 0 bases from J, with 10 bases between. The CDR3 contains 14 residues.

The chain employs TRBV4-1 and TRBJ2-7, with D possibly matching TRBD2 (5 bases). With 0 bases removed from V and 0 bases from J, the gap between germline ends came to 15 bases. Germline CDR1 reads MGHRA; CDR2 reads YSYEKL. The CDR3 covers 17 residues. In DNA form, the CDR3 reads TGCGCCAGCAGCCAAGAGGTAACCAGCGGATACTCCTACGAGCAGTACTTC. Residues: CASSQEVTSGYSYEQYF.

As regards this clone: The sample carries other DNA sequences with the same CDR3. The CDR3 here is CASSPRQGSTGELFF. Here the CDR3 DNA reads TGTGCCAGCTCACCAAGACAGGGAAGCACCGGGGAGCTGTTTTTT. This chain links TRBV18 with TRBJ2-2, with TRBD1 matching over 7 bases. The CDR3 sequence is 15 residues long. Germline values: CDR1 KGHSH, CDR2 LQKENI. J gave up 4 bases and V 2 bases, and 4 bases lay outside the gene matches.

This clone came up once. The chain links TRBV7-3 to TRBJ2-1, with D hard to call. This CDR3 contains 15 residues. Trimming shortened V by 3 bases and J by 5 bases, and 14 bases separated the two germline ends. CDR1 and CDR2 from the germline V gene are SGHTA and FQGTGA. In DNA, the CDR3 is TGTGCCAGCAGCTTCTCTGGGCCACCGGACAATGAGCAGTTCTTC. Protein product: CASSFSGPPDNEQFF.

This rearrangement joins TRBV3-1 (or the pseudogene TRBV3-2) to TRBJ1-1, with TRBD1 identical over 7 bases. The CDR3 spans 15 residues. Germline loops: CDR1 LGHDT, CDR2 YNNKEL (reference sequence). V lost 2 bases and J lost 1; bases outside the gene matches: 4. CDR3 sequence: CASSQSAGGNTEAFF. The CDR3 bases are TGTGCCAGCAGCCAATCTGCAGGGGGGAACACTGAAGCTTTCTTT.

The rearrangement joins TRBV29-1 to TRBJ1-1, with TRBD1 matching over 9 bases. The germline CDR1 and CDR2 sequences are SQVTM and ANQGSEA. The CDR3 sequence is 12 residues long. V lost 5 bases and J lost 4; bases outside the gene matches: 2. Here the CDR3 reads CSVRGQGTEAFF. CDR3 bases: TGCAGCGTTAGGGGACAGGGCACTGAAGCTTTCTTT. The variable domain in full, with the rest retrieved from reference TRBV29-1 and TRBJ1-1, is SAVISQKPSRDICQRGTSLTIQCQVDSQVTMMFWYRQQPGQSLTLIATANQGSEATYESGFVIDKFPISRPNLTFSTLTVSNMSPEDSSIYLCSVRGQGTEAFFGQGTRLTVV.

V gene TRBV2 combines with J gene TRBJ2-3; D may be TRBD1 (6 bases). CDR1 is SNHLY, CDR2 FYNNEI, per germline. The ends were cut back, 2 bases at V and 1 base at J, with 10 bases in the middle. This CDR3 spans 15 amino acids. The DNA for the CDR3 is TGTGCCAGCAGTGAAACTCGACAGGGCACAGATACGCAGTATTTT. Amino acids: CASSETRQGTDTQYF.

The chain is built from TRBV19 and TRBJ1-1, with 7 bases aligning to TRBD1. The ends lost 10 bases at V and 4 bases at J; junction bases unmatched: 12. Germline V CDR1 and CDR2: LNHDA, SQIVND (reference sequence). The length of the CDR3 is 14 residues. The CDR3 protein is CAIRKGAGFTEAFF. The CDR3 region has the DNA TGTGCCATTCGAAAGGGGGCGGGGTTCACTGAAGCTTTCTTT.

In DNA form, the CDR3 reads TGTGCCAGCAGCAAAGTGAGACAGGGGACCTATGGCTACACCTTC. Translating it yields CASSKVRQGTYGYTF. This chain joins TRBV21-1 and TRBJ1-2; the listed D gene, TRBD1, was not tested against the DNA. TRBV21-1 is a pseudogene locus. CDR3 size: 15 residues.

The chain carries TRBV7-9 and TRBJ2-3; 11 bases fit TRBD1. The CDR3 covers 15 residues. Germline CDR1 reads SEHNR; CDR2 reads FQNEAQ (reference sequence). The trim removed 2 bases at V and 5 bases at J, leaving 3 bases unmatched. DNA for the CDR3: TGTGCCAGCAGCTTAAGGGGACAGGGGGGAGATACGCAGTATTTT. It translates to CASSLRGQGGDTQYF.

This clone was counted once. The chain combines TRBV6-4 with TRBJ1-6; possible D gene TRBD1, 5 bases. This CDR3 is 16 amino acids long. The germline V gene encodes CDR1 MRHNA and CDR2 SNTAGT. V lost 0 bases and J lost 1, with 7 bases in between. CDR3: CASSDSRGSYNSPLHF. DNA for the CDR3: TGTGCCAGCAGTGACTCAAGGGGATCCTATAATTCACCCCTCCACTTT.

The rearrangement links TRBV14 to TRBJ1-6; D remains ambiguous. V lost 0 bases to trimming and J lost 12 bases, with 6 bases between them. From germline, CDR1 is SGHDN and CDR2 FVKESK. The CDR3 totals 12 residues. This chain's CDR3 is CASSQDFRPLHF. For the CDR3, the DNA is TGTGCCAGCAGCCAAGATTTCAGACCCCTCCACTTT.

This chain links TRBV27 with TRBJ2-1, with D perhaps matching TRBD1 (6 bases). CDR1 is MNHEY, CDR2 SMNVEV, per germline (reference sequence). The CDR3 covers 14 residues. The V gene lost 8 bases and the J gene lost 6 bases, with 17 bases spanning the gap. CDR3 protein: CASVAGVKSNEQFF. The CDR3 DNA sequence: TGTGCCAGCGTAGCAGGGGTGAAGAGCAATGAGCAGTTCTTC.

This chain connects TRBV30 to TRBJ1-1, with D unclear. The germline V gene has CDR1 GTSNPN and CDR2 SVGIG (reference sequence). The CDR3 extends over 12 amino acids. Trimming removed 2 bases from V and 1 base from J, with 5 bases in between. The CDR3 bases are TGTGCCTGGAGTTGGGCGAACACTGAAGCTTTCTTT. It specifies CAWSWANTEAFF.

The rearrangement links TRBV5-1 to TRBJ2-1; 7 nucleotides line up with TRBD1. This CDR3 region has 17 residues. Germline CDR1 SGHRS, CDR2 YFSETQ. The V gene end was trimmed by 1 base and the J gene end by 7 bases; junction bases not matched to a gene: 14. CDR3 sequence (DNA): TGCGCCAGCAGCTTGTTAACAGGGGCCACCCTTGGAAATGAGCAGTTCTTC. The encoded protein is CASSLLTGATLGNEQFF.

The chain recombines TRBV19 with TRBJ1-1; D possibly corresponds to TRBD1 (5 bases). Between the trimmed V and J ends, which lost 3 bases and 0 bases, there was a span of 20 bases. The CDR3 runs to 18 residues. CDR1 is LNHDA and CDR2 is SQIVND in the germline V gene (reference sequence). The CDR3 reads CASSIKKGGALLNTEAFF. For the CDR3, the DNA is TGTGCCAGTAGTATCAAGAAGGGAGGGGCCCTTTTGAACACTGAAGCTTTCTTT.

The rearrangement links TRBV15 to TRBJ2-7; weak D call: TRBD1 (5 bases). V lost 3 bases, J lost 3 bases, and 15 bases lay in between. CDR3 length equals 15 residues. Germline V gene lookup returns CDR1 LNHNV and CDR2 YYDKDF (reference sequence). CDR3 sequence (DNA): TGTGCCACCAGCAGGACCCCCAGCAGGGACTACGAGCAGTACTTC. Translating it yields CATSRTPSRDYEQYF.